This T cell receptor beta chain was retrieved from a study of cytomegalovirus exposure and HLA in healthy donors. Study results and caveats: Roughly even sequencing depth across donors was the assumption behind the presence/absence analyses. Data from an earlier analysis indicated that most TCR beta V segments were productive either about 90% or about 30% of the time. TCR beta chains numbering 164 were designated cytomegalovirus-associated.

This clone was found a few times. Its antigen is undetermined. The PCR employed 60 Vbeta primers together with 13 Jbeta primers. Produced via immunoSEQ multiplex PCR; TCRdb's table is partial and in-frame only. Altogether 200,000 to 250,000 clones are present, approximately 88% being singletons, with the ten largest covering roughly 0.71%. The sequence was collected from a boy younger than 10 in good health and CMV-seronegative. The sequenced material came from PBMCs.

As DNA, the CDR3 is TGCGCCAGCAGTGAGAACCAGGGTATTAATGAAAAACTGTTTTTT. It translates to CASSENQGINEKLFF. The rearrangement joins TRBV10-2 to TRBJ1-4, with D perhaps matching TRBD1 (5 bases). Per germline, CDR1 WSHSY and CDR2 SAAADI. V lost 2 bases and J 4 bases, leaving 11 bases between the germline ends. The CDR3 length is 15 residues.